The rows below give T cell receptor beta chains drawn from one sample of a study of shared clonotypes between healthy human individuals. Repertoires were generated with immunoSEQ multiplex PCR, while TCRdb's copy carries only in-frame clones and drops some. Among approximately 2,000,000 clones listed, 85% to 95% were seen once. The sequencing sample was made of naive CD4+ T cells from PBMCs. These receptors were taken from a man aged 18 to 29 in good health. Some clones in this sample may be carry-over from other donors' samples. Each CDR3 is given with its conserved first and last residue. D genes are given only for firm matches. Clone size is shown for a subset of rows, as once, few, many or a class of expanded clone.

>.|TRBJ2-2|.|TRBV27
CASSPLHNTGELFF
TGTGCCAGCAGTCCCCTCCACAACACCGGGGAGCTGTTTTTT
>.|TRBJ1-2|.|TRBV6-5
CASSFTGYPYGYTF
TGTGCCAGCAGTTTTACAGGGTATCCCTATGGCTACACCTTC
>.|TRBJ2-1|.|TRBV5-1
CASSFTTTSGWPNEQFF
TGCGCCAGCAGCTTTACGACTACCAGCGGGTGGCCCAATGAGCAGTTCTTC
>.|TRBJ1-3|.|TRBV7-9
CASSRDSRSNTIYF
TGTGCCAGCAGTCGGGACTCTCGTAGTAACACCATATATTTT
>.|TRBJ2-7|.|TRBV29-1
CSVWDPGRGYEQYF
TGCAGCGTTTGGGACCCCGGCCGGGGCTACGAGCAGTACTTC
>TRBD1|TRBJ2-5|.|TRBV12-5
CASGQTGSETQYF
TGTGCTAGTGGCCAGACAGGGTCGGAGACCCAGTACTTC
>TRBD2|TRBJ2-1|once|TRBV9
CASSITSAYYNEQFF
TGTGCCAGCAGCATTACTAGCGCCTACTACAATGAGCAGTTCTTC
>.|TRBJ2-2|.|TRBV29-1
CSVEVDTGELFF
TGCAGCGTTGAAGTTGACACCGGGGAGCTGTTTTTT
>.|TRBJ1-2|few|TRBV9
CASSVASRSYGYTF
TGTGCCAGCAGCGTAGCTAGCAGATCCTATGGCTACACCTTC
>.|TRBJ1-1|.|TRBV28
CASGRTNGGFF
TGTGCCAGTGGCCGGACGAACGGGGGTTTCTTT